These T cell receptor beta chains were read from a single sample in a study of shared clonotypes between healthy human individuals. Assay used: immunoSEQ multiplex PCR; TCRdb lists only in-frame clones, some missing. The table includes around 1,900,000 clones, roughly 95% detected once. The sample consisted of naive CD8+ T cells from PBMCs. Receptors originate from a man aged 18-30 years in good health. Some clones in this sample may be carry-over from other donors' samples. Each CDR3 is given with its conserved first and last residue. The D gene is left open where the match is weak. Size values are once, few and many counts, or a class for expanded clones, and some rows have none.

abundance | j_gene | d_gene | v_gene | CDR3aa | CDR3nt
- | TRBJ1-4 | - | TRBV2 | CASSTPGTVGLTNEKLFF | TGTGCCAGCAGTACCCCCGGGACGGTAGGGTTAACTAATGAAAAACTGTTTTTT
- | TRBJ2-7 | TRBD1 | TRBV5-4 | CASSLWTGDYEQYF | TGTGCCAGCAGCTTGTGGACAGGGGACTACGAGCAGTACTTC
- | TRBJ2-3 | - | TRBV18 | CASSPRRGLGTDTQYF | TGTGCCAGCTCACCACGGCGGGGCTTGGGCACAGATACGCAGTATTTT
- | TRBJ2-1 | - | TRBV4-1 | CASSLSGPLVNEQFF | TGCGCCAGCAGTCTCAGCGGGCCCCTCGTCAATGAGCAGTTCTTC
- | TRBJ2-1 | - | TRBV27 | CASSFLRASYNEQFF | TGTGCCAGCAGTTTTTTGCGGGCCTCCTACAATGAGCAGTTCTTC
- | TRBJ2-1 | TRBD2 | TRBV5-1 | CASSPGQRDSSYNEQFF | TGCGCCAGCAGCCCGGGCCAGCGGGATAGCTCCTACAATGAGCAGTTCTTC
- | TRBJ1-1 | - | TRBV19 | CASSPPGRTLGGEAFF | TGTGCCAGTAGTCCTCCCGGAAGGACACTTGGGGGTGAAGCTTTCTTT
- | TRBJ1-1 | - | TRBV7-9 | CASSLATKEAFF | TGTGCCAGCAGCTTAGCAACAAAGGAAGCTTTCTTT
- | TRBJ2-5 | - | TRBV15 | CATSSDGRFQETQYF | TGTGCCACCAGCTCAGATGGGAGGTTTCAAGAGACCCAGTACTTC
- | TRBJ2-2 | TRBD1 | TRBV29-1 | CSVGTALGTGELFF | TGCAGCGTGGGGACAGCACTAGGCACCGGGGAGCTGTTTTTT
- | TRBJ2-7 | TRBD1 | TRBV30 | CAWSGQGYEQYF | TGTGCCTGGAGTGGACAGGGGTACGAGCAGTACTTC
few | TRBJ1-1 | - | TRBV29-1 | CSVDDRVNTEAFF | TGCAGCGTTGATGACCGGGTGAACACTGAAGCTTTCTTT
- | TRBJ2-3 | - | TRBV12-1 | CASNVPPGEGSSTDTQYF | TGTGCCAGCAACGTTCCCCCAGGGGAGGGATCTAGCACAGATACGCAGTATTTT
- | TRBJ2-1 | - | TRBV27 | CASVGPYNEQFF | TGTGCCTCAGTAGGGCCCTACAATGAGCAGTTCTTC
- | TRBJ1-1 | - | TRBV7-8 | CASSPTGDLGTEAFF | TGTGCCAGCAGCCCCACGGGGGACCTCGGCACTGAAGCTTTCTTT
- | TRBJ2-1 | TRBD2 | TRBV9 | CASNGGTSGNEQFF | TGTGCCAGCAACGGTGGGACTAGCGGCAATGAGCAGTTCTTC
- | TRBJ2-2 | TRBD1 | TRBV7-9 | CASSLGQGAAAGELFF | TGTGCCAGCAGCTTAGGACAGGGGGCGGCTGCCGGGGAGCTGTTTTTT
- | TRBJ1-1 | - | TRBV28 | CASSLTPNTEAFF | TGTGCCAGCAGTCTGACACCGAACACTGAAGCTTTCTTT
- | TRBJ1-2 | - | TRBV18 | CASSPPLGINYGYTF | TGTGCCAGCTCACCACCGTTAGGAATAAACTATGGCTACACCTTC
- | TRBJ2-7 | TRBD1 | TRBV30 | CAWETGLWPQQYF | TGTGCCTGGGAGACAGGGCTGTGGCCCCAGCAGTACTTC
few | TRBJ2-7 | TRBD1 | TRBV5-4 | CASSLTGGGYEQYF | TGTGCCAGCAGCTTGACAGGGGGTGGGTACGAGCAGTACTTC
- | TRBJ2-3 | TRBD2 | TRBV4-2 | CASSQVTSGVTDTQYF | TGTGCCAGCAGCCAAGTGACTAGCGGCGTCACAGATACGCAGTATTTT